The 4 T cell receptor beta chains below were found in one sample sequenced in a study of T cell responses to AZD1222 COVID-19 vaccine. Sequencing used immunoSEQ multiplex PCR; TCRdb keeps in-frame clones, though not all of them. The sample gives about 96,000 clones, about 88% of which show up once; 1.6% is in the top ten. This sample comprised peripheral blood, obtained on day 0 of AZD1222 vaccination. Receptors originate from an adult in good health.

V usage is TRBV4-1 and J usage is TRBJ1-5; D not resolved. Germline V lookup: CDR1 MGHRA, CDR2 YSYEKL. The CDR3 consists of 14 residues. The V end was cut by 3 bases, the J end by 6 bases, with 12 bases between. In nucleotides, the CDR3 is TGCGCCAGCAGCCATCTCGGTGTCGGTCAGCCCCAGCATTTT. The encoded protein is CASSHLGVGQPQHF.

CDR3 nucleotide sequence: TGTGCCAGCAGTCAAACTACCTATGGCTACACCTTC. This gives the protein CASSQTTYGYTF. V and J are TRBV6-5 and TRBJ1-2; D uncertain. The ends were cut back, 5 bases at V and 4 bases at J, with 8 bases in the middle. CDR3 length: 12 amino acids. The germline V gene has CDR1 MNHEY and CDR2 SVGAGI.

J is TRBJ2-7 and V is TRBV15; the D is unclear. CDR3 size: 15 residues. The V end lost 0 bases, the J end lost 1 base, and 10 bases lay between the germline ends. Germline V gene data show CDR1 as LNHNV and CDR2 as YYDKDF (reference sequence). The CDR3 sequence: CATSRDGSRSYEQYF. CDR3 bases: TGTGCCACCAGCAGAGATGGAAGCAGATCCTACGAGCAGTACTTC.

This chain connects TRBV6-5 to TRBJ2-1; 7 bases agree with TRBD1. The CDR3 extends over 15 amino acids. CDR1 and CDR2 (germline): MNHEY, SVGAGI. Trimming at V came to 3 bases and at J to 2 bases, leaving 4 bases not matched to a gene. The CDR3 loop reads CASSYGRGTYNEQFF. The CDR3 coding sequence is TGTGCCAGCAGTTATGGCAGGGGGACCTACAATGAGCAGTTCTTC.